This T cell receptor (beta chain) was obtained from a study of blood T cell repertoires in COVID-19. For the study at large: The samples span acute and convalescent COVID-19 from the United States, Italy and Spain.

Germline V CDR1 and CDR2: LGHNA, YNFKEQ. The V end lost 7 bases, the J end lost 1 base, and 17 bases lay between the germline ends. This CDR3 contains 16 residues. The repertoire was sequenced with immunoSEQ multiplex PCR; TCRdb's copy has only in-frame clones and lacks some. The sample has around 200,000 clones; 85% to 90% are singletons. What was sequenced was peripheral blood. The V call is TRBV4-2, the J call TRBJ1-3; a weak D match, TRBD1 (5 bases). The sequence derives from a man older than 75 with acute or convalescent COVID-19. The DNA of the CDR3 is TGTGCCAGCACCTCGCCCTTAACAGGTTCTGGAAACACCATATATTTT. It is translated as CASTSPLTGSGNTIYF.